This T cell receptor (beta chain) came from a study of vaccination effects on CD4 cells after COVID-19. For the study at large: Either the mRNA-1273 or the BNT162b2 vaccine was given to participants as two doses. Cultures of around 2.2 million PBMC per well contained approximately 10 IU/ml IL-2 plus 10 ug/ml peptides. Study results and caveats: Marked clonal contraction was seen in infection- and vaccine-induced clones late after vaccination.

Sequencing used immunoSEQ multiplex PCR; TCRdb keeps in-frame clones, though not all of them. The table records 50,000 to 70,000 clones, under 80% of them present only once. Worth noting for this clone: Its matching antigen is unknown.

The CDR3 is 18 residues long. Trimming took 4 bases from V and 0 from J; bases not matched to a gene: 6. Germline V lookup: CDR1 KGHSH, CDR2 LQKENI. After around nine days in culture, the CD4+ T cells were isolated. The chain has TRBV18 and TRBJ2-6, with 10 bases that match TRBD1. The clonotype was recovered from a human donor who had a prior SARS-CoV-2 infection. Sequencing was performed on CD4+ T cells from PBMCs cultured without peptide, taken before COVID-19 vaccination. CDR3 protein: CASSQMTGGDSGANVLTF. Here the CDR3 DNA reads TGTGCCAGCTCACAGATGACAGGGGGCGACTCTGGGGCCAACGTCCTGACTTTC.